In this sample, the clone carrying this T cell receptor beta chain turned up many times. Each CDR3 protein gets one entry after TCRdb re-called the reads with MiXCR. The repertoire holds 450,000 to 550,000 distinct CDR3 sequences, with 16% as singletons. The data belong to a study of T cell repertoires in cytomegalovirus infection. Across the study: Both CMV infection and a matching HLA type were indicated by public TCR beta signatures.

Sample: CD8+ T cells from PBMCs. This receptor was identified in a human donor in good health (CMV status not recorded). Some clones in this sample may be carry-over from other donors' samples.

This CDR3 reads CASSARQGAKNIQYF. The CDR3 DNA sequence: TGTGCCAGCAGCGCGAGACAGGGGGCAAAAAACATTCAGTACTTC. The rearrangement uses TRBV7-9 and TRBJ2-4; 10 nucleotides agree with TRBD1. The trim removed 5 bases at V and 4 bases at J, leaving 5 bases unmatched. CDR1 and CDR2 (germline): SEHNR, FQNEAQ (reference sequence). CDR3 length equals 15 residues. Based on the CDR3 plus reference TRBV7-9 and TRBJ2-4, the full variable domain is DTGVSQNPRHKITKRGQNVTFRCDPISEHNRLYWYRQTLGQGPEFLTYFQNEAQLEKSRLLSDRFSAERPKGSFSTLEIQRTEQGDSAMYLCASSARQGAKNIQYFGAGTRLSVL.